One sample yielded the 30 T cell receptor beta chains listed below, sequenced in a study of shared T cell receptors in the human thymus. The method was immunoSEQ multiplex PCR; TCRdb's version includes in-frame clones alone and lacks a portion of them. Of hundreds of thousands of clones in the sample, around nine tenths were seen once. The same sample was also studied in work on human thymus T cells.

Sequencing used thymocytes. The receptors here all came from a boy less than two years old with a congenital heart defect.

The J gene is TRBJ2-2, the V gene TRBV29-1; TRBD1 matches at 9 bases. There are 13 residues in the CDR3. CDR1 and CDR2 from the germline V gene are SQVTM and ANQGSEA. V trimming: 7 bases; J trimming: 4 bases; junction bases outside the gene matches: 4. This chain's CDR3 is CSGGQGSTGELFF. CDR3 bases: TGCAGCGGGGGACAGGGCTCCACCGGGGAGCTGTTTTTT.

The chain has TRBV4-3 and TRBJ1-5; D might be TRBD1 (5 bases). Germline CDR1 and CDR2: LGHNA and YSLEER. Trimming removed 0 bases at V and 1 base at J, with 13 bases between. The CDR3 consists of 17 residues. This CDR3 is CASSQDWARQSNQPQHF. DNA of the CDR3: TGCGCCAGCAGCCAAGATTGGGCGCGACAGAGCAATCAGCCCCAGCATTTT.

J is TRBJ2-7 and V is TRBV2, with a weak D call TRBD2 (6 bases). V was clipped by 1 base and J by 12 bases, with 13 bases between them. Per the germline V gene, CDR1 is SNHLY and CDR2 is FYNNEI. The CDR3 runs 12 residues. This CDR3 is CASSEGLEEGYF. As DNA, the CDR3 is TGTGCCAGCAGTGAAGGGTTGGAGGAGGGGTACTTC.

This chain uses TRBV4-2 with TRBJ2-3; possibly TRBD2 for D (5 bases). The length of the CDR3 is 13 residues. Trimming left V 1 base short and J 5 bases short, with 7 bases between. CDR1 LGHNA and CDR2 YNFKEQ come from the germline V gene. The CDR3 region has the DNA TGTGCCAGCAGCCAAGGCCGGGGAGATACGCAGTATTTT. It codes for CASSQGRGDTQYF.

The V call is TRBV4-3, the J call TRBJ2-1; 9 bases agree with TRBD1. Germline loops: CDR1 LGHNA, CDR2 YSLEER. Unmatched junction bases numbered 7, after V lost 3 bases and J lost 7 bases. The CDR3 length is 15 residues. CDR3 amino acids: CASSQGRDRENEQFF. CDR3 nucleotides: TGCGCCAGCAGCCAGGGCCGGGACAGGGAGAATGAGCAGTTCTTC.

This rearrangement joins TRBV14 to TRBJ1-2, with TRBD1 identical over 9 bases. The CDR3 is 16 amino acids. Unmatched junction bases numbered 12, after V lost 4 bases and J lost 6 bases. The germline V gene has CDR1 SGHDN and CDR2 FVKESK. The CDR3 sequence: CASSPGTGRHSDGYTF. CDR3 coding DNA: TGTGCCAGCAGCCCCGGGACAGGGCGACATTCTGATGGCTACACCTTC.

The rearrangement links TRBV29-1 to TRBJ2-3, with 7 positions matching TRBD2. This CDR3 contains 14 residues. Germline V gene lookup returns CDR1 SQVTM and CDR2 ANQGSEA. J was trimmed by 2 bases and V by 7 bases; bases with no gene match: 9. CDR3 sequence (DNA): TGCAGCGACAACTCTAGCGGACTCACAGATACGCAGTATTTT. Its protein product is CSDNSSGLTDTQYF.

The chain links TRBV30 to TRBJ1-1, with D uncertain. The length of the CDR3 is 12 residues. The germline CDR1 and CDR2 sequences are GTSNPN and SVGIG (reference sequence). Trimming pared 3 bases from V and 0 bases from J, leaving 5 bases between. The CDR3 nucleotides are TGTGCCTGGAGAAACATGAACACTGAAGCTTTCTTT. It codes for CAWRNMNTEAFF.

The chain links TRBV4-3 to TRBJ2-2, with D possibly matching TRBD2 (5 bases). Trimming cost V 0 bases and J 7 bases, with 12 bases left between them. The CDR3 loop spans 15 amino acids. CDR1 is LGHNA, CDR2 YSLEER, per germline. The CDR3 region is CASSQDPWRSGELFF. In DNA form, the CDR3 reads TGCGCCAGCAGCCAAGACCCGTGGAGGAGCGGGGAGCTGTTTTTT.

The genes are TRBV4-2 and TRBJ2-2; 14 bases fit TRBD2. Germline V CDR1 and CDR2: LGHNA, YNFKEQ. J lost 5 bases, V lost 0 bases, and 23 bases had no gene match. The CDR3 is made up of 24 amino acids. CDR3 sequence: CASSQDLADLSAGLAGVWTGELFF. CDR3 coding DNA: TGTGCCAGCAGCCAAGATCTTGCCGATCTCTCGGCGGGACTAGCGGGAGTGTGGACCGGGGAGCTGTTTTTT.

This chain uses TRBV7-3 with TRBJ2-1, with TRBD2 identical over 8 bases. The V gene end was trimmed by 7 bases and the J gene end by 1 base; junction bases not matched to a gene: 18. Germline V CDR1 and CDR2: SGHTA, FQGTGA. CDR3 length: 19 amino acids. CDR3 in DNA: TGTGCCAGCACCCCGGCGGCTAGCGGGCATACCCATTCCTACAATGAGCAGTTCTTC. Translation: CASTPAASGHTHSYNEQFF.

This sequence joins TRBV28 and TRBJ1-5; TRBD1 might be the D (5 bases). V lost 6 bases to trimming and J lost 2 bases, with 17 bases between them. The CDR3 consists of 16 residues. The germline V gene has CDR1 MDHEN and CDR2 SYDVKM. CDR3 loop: CASSTSLGRGNQPQHF. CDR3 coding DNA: TGTGCCAGCAGCACCTCGCTTGGCAGGGGCAATCAGCCCCAGCATTTT.

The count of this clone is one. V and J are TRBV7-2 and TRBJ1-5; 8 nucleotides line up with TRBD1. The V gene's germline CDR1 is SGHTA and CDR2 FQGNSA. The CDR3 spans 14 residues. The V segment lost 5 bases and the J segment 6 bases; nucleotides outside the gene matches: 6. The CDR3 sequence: CASSRQGRGQPQHF. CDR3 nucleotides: TGTGCCAGCAGCCGACAGGGGAGGGGTCAGCCCCAGCATTTT. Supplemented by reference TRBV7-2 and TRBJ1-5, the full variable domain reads GAGVSQSPSNKVTEKGKDVELRCDPISGHTALYWYRQSLGQGLEFLIYFQGNSAPDKSGLPSDRFSAERTGGSVSTLTIQRTQQEDSAVYLCASSRQGRGQPQHFGDGTRLSIL.

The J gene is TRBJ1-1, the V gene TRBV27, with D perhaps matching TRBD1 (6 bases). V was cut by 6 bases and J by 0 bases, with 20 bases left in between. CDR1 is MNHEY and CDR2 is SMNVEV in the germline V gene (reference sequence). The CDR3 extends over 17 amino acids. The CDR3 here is CASRRTAEETLNTEAFF. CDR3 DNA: TGTGCCAGCAGGAGGACAGCCGAGGAAACTTTGAACACTGAAGCTTTCTTT.

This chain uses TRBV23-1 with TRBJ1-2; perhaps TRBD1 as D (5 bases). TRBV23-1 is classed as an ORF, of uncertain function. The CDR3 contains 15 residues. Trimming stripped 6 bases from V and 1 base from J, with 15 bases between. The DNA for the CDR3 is TGCGCCAGCAGACCCGATGGGGCCTGTAACTATGGCTACACCTTC. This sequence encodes CASRPDGACNYGYTF.

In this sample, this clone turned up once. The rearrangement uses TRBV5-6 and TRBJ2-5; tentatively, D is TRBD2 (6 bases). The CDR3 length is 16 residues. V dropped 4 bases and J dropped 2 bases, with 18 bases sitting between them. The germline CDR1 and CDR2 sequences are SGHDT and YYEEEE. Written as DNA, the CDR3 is TGTGCCAGCAGCCTAAAAACGGGACTCTTACAAGAGACCCAGTACTTC. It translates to CASSLKTGLLQETQYF. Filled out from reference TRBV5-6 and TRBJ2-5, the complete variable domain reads DAGVTQSPTHLIKTRGQQVTLRCSPKSGHDTVSWYQQALGQGPQFIFQYYEEEERQRGNFPDRFSGHQFPNYSSELNVNALLLGDSALYLCASSLKTGLLQETQYFGPGTRLLVL.

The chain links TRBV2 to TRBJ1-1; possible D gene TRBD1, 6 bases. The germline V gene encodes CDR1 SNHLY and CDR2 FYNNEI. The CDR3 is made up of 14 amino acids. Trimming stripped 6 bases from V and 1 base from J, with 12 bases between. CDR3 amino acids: CASRGLTGNTEAFF. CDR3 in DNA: TGTGCCAGCAGGGGCCTGACAGGGAACACTGAAGCTTTCTTT.

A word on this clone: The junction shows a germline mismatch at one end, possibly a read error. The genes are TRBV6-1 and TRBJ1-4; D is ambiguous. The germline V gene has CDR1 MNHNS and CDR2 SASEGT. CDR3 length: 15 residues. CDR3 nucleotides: TGTGCCAGCAGCCTACACACAAGGACTGCGCCAAATTCCCTATTT. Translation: CASSLHTRTAPNSLF.

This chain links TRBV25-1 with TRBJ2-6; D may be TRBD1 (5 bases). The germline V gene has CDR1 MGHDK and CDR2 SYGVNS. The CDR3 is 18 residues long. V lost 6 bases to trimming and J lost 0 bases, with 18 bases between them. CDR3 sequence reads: CASRRLDSKSSGANVLTF. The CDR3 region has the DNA TGTGCCAGCAGGCGTCTTGACAGCAAGAGCTCTGGGGCCAACGTCCTGACTTTC.

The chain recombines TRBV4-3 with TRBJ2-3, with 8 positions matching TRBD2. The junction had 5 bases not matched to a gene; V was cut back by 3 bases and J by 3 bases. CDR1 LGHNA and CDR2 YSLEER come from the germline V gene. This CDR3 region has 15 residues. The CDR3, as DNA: TGCGCCAGCAGCCATGGGATAGCGGGGACAGATACGCAGTATTTT. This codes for CASSHGIAGTDTQYF.

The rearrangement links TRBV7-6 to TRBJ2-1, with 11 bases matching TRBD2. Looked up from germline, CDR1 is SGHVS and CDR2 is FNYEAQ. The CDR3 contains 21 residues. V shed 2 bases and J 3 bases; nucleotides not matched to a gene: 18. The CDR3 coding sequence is TGTGCCAGCAGCTTATCCACTAGCGGGAGCGGTACGGCCAAACTCTACAATGAGCAGTTCTTC. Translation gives CASSLSTSGSGTAKLYNEQFF. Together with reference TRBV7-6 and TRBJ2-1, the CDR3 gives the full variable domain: GAGVSQSPRYKVTKRGQDVALRCDPISGHVSLYWYRQALGQGPEFLTYFNYEAQQDKSGLPNDRFSAERPEGSISTLTIQRTEQRDSAMYRCASSLSTSGSGTAKLYNEQFFGPGTRLTVL.

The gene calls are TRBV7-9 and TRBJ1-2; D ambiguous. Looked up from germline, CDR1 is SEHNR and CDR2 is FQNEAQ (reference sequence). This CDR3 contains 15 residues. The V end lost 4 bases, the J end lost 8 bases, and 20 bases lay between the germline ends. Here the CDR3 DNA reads TGTGCCAGCAGCTCACCCAGGCCGAGCCCAAGGGGCTACACCTTC. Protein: CASSSPRPSPRGYTF. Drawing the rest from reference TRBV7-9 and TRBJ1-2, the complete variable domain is DTGVSQNPRHKITKRGQNVTFRCDPISEHNRLYWYRQTLGQGPEFLTYFQNEAQLEKSRLLSDRFSAERPKGSFSTLEIQRTEQGDSAMYLCASSSPRPSPRGYTFGSGTRLTVV.

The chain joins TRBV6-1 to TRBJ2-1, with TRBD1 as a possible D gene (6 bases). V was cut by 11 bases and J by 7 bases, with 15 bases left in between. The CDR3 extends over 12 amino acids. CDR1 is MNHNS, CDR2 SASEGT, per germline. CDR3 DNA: TGTGCCGCAGGCAGGGGTAAAAATGAGCAGTTCTTC. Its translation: CAAGRGKNEQFF.

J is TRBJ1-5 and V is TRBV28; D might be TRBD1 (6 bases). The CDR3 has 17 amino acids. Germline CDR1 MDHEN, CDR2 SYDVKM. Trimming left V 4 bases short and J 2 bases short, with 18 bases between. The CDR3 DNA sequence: TGTGCCAGCAGTTCCAAACAGGGAATGGGGGGCAATCAGCCCCAGCATTTT. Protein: CASSSKQGMGGNQPQHF.

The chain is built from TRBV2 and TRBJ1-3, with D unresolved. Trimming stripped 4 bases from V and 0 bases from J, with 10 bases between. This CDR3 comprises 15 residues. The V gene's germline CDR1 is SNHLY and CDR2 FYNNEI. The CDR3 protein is CASSAQVDSGNTIYF. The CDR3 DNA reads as TGTGCCAGCAGTGCGCAGGTCGACTCTGGAAACACCATATATTTT.

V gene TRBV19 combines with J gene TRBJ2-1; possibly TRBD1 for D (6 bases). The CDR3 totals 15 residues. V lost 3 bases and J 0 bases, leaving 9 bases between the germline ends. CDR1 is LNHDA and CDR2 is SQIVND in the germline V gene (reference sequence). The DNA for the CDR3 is TGTGCCAGTAGTATGGGCAGGGGCTCCTACAATGAGCAGTTCTTC. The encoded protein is CASSMGRGSYNEQFF. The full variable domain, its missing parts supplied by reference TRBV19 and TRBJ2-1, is DGGITQSPKYLFRKEGQNVTLSCEQNLNHDAMYWYRQDPGQGLRLIYYSQIVNDFQKGDIAEGYSVSREKKESFPLTVTSAQKNPTAFYLCASSMGRGSYNEQFFGPGTRLTVL.

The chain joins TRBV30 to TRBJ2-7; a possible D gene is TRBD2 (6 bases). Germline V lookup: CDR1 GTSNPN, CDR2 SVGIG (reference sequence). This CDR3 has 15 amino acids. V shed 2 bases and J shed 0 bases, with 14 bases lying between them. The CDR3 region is CAWSLLLGGSYEQYF. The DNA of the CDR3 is TGTGCCTGGAGTCTCTTGCTCGGGGGCTCCTACGAGCAGTACTTC.

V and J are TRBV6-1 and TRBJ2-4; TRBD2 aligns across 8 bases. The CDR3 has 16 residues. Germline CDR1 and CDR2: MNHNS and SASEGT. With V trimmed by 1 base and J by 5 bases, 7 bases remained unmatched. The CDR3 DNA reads TGTGCCAGCAGTGAAGATCGGTACGGGAGGGAAAACATTCAGTACTTC. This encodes CASSEDRYGRENIQYF.

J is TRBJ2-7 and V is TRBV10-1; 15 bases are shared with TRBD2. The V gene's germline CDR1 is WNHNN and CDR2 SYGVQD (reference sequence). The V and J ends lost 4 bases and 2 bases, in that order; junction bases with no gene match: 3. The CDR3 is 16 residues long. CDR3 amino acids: CASSGGLAGGTYEQYF. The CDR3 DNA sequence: TGCGCCAGCAGTGGGGGACTAGCGGGAGGAACCTACGAGCAGTACTTC.

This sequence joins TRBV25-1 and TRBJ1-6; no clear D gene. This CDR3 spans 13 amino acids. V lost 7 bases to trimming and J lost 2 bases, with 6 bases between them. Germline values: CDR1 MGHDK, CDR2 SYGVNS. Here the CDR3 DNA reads TGTGCCAGCACGAGGGCCTATAATTCACCCCTCCACTTT. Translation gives CASTRAYNSPLHF.